This T cell receptor (beta chain) was recovered during a study of T cells in Graves' hyperthyroidism and ophthalmopathy. The wider study: The authors collected peripheral blood at initial diagnosis, before any treatment. Study results and caveats: Ophthalmopathy was separated from stable hyperthyroidism by a 13 V-J model.

RNA transcripts gave rise to amplified TCR beta CDR3 regions. With the HTBI primer set, the TCR CDR3 went through a first round of RT-PCR. TCRdb called the multiplex PCR reads again in MiXCR, with one record for every CDR3 protein. The data contain some 690,000 distinct CDR3 sequences, around 15% of them seen just once; the ten biggest clones take up roughly 15%. This clonotype was detected many times. Its target is not known. Germline values: CDR1 MNHEY, CDR2 SVGAGI. V gave up 2 bases and J gave up 7 bases, with 15 bases separating them. The CDR3 length is 15 residues. Source material: blood. The sequence came from a man aged 45-65 years with Graves' hyperthyroidism. The chain is built from TRBV6-5 and TRBJ2-1; no reliable D call. CDR3 in DNA: TGTGCCAGCAGTTACGGAGTAGGGCCTGGGAATGAGCAGTTCTTC. Residues: CASSYGVGPGNEQFF.